This TCR beta chain came from a study of graft-versus-host responses after intestinal transplantation. Study-wide context: Grafts that recipients had were multivisceral, liver-intestinal, or isolated intestinal transplants.

TCRdb's copy holds only in-frame clones and misses some; the assay was immunoSEQ multiplex PCR. The table shows some 110,000 clones, with just over 90% occurring only once. On this clone: No antigen is known for it.

Per the germline V gene, CDR1 is SQVTM and CDR2 is ANQGSEA. Deletions cut 4 bases from V and 1 base from J, with 7 bases between. This CDR3 is built from 12 residues. The source is a human donor who received an intestinal transplant. Sequenced here: unstimulated CD4+ T cells sorted from spleen or lymph node cells, sampled before intestinal transplant. J is TRBJ1-1 and V is TRBV29-1; D gene uncertain. The CDR3 DNA reads as TGCAGCGTTGGAGATAGGAACACTGAAGCTTTCTTT. This translates into CSVGDRNTEAFF.